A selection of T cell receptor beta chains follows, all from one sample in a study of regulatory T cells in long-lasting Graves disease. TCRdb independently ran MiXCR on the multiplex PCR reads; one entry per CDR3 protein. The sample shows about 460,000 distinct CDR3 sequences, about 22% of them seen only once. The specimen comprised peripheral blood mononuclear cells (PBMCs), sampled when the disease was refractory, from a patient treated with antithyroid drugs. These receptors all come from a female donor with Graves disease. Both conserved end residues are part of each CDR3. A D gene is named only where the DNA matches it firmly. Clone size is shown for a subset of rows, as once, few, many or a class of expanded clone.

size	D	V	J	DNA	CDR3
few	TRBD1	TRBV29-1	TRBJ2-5	TGCAGCGTTGTGGGGACAGGGGGCCGAGAGACCCAGTACTTC	CSVVGTGGRETQYF
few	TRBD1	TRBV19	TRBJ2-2	TGTGCCAGTAGGCCCGACAGGGGCACCGGGGAGCTGTTTTTT	CASRPDRGTGELFF
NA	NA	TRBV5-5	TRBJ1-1	TGTGCCAGCAGCTTGCAGGGGCGAGGCACTGAAGCTTTCTTT	CASSLQGRGTEAFF
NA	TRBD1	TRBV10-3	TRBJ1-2	TGTGCCATCAGATGGAACAGGGGACGGGCGGGTGGCTACACCTTC	CAIRWNRGRAGGYTF
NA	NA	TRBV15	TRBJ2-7	TGTGCCACCAGCAGGTCTCAGGGAGACGAGCAGTACTTC	CATSRSQGDEQYF
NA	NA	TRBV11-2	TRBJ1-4	TGTGCCAGCAGCCCAGGAAGTTGGGCTAATGAAAAACTGTCTTTT	CASSPGSWANEKLSF
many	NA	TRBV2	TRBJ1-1	TGTGCCAGCAGTCCTAGACCCCCCGGGGCCATGAACACTGAAGCTTTCTTT	CASSPRPPGAMNTEAFF
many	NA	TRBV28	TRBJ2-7	TGTGCCAGCCTCGACAGTACCTACGAGCAGTACTTC	CASLDSTYEQYF
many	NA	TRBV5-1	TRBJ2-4	TGCGCCAGCAGCTCCGGACAGAACATTCAGTACTTC	CASSSGQNIQYF
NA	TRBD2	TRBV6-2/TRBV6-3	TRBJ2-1	TGTGCCAGCAGTTCCCCTACCGGGACTAGCGGTTTCAATGAGCAGTTCTTC	CASSSPTGTSGFNEQFF
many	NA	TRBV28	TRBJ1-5	TGTGCCAGCAGTCAGGCGAACCATCAGCCCCAGCATTTT	CASSQANHQPQHF
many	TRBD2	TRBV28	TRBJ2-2	TGTGCCACCCAAGTTGTTCCCGGGACTAGCGGGGGAGGAAACACCGGGGAGCTGTTTTTT	CATQVVPGTSGGGNTGELFF
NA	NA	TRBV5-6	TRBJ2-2	TGTGCCAGCACCTGGGGCAGGCCGAACACCGGGGAGCTGTTTTTT	CASTWGRPNTGELFF
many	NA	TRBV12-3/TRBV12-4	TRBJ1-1	TGTGCCAGCAGTTTTTCCCCCATGAACACTGAAGCTTTCTTT	CASSFSPMNTEAFF
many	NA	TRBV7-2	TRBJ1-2	TGTGCCAGCAGCTTAGCGGGCAGCCCTTCGAGGGGCTACACCTTC	CASSLAGSPSRGYTF
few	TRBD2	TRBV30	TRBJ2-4	TGTGCCTGGCAAACTAGCGGGAGAAACATTCAGTACTTC	CAWQTSGRNIQYF
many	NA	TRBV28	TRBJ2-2	TGTGCCAGCAGTCCATATAGCACCGGGGAGCTGTTTTTT	CASSPYSTGELFF
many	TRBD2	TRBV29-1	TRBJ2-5	TGCAGCGCCTCCGGACTAGCGGGAGAATTCCAAGAGACCCAGTACTTC	CSASGLAGEFQETQYF
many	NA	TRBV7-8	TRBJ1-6	TGTGCCAGCAGCCAACCCCGCTTTAATTCACCCCTCCACTTT	CASSQPRFNSPLHF
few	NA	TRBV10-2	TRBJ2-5	TGCGCCAGCAGTGAAAACAACGAAGAGACCCAGTACTTC	CASSENNEETQYF
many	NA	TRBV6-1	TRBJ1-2	TGTGCCAGCAGTCCGGGATTTCATGGCTACACCTTC	CASSPGFHGYTF
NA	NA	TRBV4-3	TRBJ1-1	TGCGCCAGCAGCCAAAAGATACAGGTGGCCACTGAAGCTTTCTTT	CASSQKIQVATEAFF
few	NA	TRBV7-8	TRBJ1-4	TGTGCCAGCAGCTCGTCAACAACTAATGAAAAACTGTTTTTT	CASSSSTTNEKLFF
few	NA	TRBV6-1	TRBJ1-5	TGTGCCAGCGGGCGGGACAAGTCGAATCAGCCCCAGCATTTT	CASGRDKSNQPQHF
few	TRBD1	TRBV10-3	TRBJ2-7	TGTGCCATCAGTTATCCCCGTCGACCTAGGACAGGCACAAGGGTTGGTCCCTCCTACGAGCAGTACTTC	CAISYPRRPRTGTRVGPSYEQYF
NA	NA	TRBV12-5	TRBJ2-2	TGTGCTACCTGGGGCAGGACGAACACCGGGGAGCTGTTTTTT	CATWGRTNTGELFF
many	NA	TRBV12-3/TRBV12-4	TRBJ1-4	TGTGCCAGCAGTTCCGGAGGGTATTCCGGGCGGCTTAGTGAAAAACTGTTTTTT	CASSSGGYSGRLSEKLFF
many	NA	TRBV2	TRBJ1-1	TGTGCCAGCAGTGTAGACGGGTGGGACACTGAAGCTTTCTTT	CASSVDGWDTEAFF
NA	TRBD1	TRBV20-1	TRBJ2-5	TGCAGTGCTCAAACGCCGGGCCAGGGGGACGGAGAGCAGTACTTC	CSAQTPGQGDGEQYF
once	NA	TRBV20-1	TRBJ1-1	TGCAGTGCTAGCCCGGGGGGGGGGGTGGATGAAGCTTTCTTT	CSASPGGGVDEAFF
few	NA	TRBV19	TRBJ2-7	TGTGCCAGTAGTATTGCAGGAGGGCCTAACGAGCAGTACTTC	CASSIAGGPNEQYF
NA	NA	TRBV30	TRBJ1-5	TGTGCCTGGAGTGCGGCGGTAGATCAGCCCCAGCATTTT	CAWSAAVDQPQHF
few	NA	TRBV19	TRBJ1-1	TGTGCCAGTAGTATAGAAGGGTCTGAAGCTTTCTTT	CASSIEGSEAFF
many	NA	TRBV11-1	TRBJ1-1	TGTGCCAGCAGCCATCTCCGGGGGAACACTGAAGCTTTCTTT	CASSHLRGNTEAFF
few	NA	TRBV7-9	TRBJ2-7	TGTGCCAGCAGCTTAGTTAGTGGGAGTGGCGGGATATCCTACGAGCAGTACTTC	CASSLVSGSGGISYEQYF
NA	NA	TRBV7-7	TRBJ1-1	TGTGCTAGCGGACCTATGGCGAACACTGAAGCTTTCTTT	CASGPMANTEAFF
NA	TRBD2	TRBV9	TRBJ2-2	TGTGCCAGCAAGAGCGGGGGGGGGACCGGGGAGCTGTTTTTT	CASKSGGGTGELFF